The present T cell receptor beta chain was sequenced within a study of Tregs in tolerant kidney transplant recipients. Study in general: The nonmyeloablative bone marrow transplants came from related graft donors, with transient mixed chimerism. Study conclusions and caveats: The small number of patients limits these findings pending further validation.

Unstimulated Tregs (CD4+CD25+CD127-) and CD4+CD25- non-Tregs were sorted from PBMCs. As for this clone: Its antigen is still unknown. With the read ending 3 residues before the CDR3 end, the germline J gene is used to fill in that end.

TCRdb's copy holds only in-frame clones and misses some; the assay was immunoSEQ multiplex PCR. The specimen's table records 45,000 to 55,000 clones. V lost 6 bases, J lost 3 bases, and 7 bases stayed unmatched. Germline CDR1 reads DFQATT; CDR2 reads SNEGSKA (reference sequence). The CDR3 spans 15 residues. The sequencing here drew on CD4+ T cells from blood, taken before the transplant. The chain recombines TRBV20-1 with TRBJ2-5; 13 bases are shared with TRBD2. The source of this sequence is a human donor who received a combined kidney and bone marrow transplant. The CDR3 sequence: CSAKGLAGVKETQYF. The CDR3 bases that were read are TGCAGTGCAAAAGGACTAGCGGGGGTTAAAGAGACC.